The 25 T cell receptor beta chains below come from one sample, sequenced in a study of blood T cell repertoires in COVID-19. This table comes from immunoSEQ multiplex PCR, and its TCRdb copy is limited to in-frame clones, with some not included. The top ten hold 22% of the sample, which has 150,000 to 200,000 clones, approximately 80% seen once. Sequences were obtained from peripheral blood. These receptors were obtained from a woman aged 80 or older with acute or convalescent COVID-19.

In this sample, this clone turned up many times. The gene calls are TRBV29-1 and TRBJ2-2, with 8 bases fitting TRBD1. The CDR3 extends over 14 amino acids. Germline loops: CDR1 SQVTM, CDR2 ANQGSEA. Trimming took 3 bases from V and 9 from J; bases not matched to a gene: 9. The CDR3 here is CSVDEGQVGRELFF. The DNA for the CDR3 is TGCAGCGTTGATGAGGGACAGGTTGGCCGGGAGCTGTTTTTT.

This chain connects TRBV5-1 to TRBJ2-1, with D perhaps TRBD1 (5 bases). Germline V gene data show CDR1 as SGHRS and CDR2 as YFSETQ. Trimming removed 4 bases at V and 9 bases at J, with 8 bases between. The CDR3 is made up of 11 amino acids. The CDR3 protein is CASSEDSEQFF. The CDR3 nucleotides read TGCGCCAGCAGCGAAGACAGTGAGCAGTTCTTC.

At least ten counts were recorded for this clone. The same CDR3 arises from other DNA sequences in this sample as well. The chain recombines TRBV3-1 (or the pseudogene TRBV3-2) with TRBJ1-1; D call uncertain. Germline V CDR1 and CDR2: LGHDT, YNNKEL (reference sequence). The germline V and J ends were trimmed by 1 base and 1 base, with 7 bases remaining between them. This CDR3 region has 14 residues. The chain's CDR3 is CASSQGGGNTEAFF. CDR3 nucleotides: TGTGCCAGCAGCCAAGGAGGAGGGAACACTGAAGCTTTCTTT.

J is TRBJ2-1 and V is TRBV14, with D perhaps matching TRBD2 (5 bases). The length of the CDR3 is 15 residues. Germline lookup yields CDR1 SGHDN and CDR2 FVKESK. Trimming removed 4 bases at V and 7 bases at J, with 17 bases between. CDR3 DNA sequence: TGTGCCAGCAGCCCTTTGCCGGGGTTCGGGAATGAGCAGTTCTTC. Translating it yields CASSPLPGFGNEQFF.

A few counts support this clone. This chain links TRBV5-6 with TRBJ1-6; TRBD1 aligns across 8 bases. Trimming at V came to 3 bases and at J to 5 bases, leaving 4 bases not matched to a gene. CDR3 length: 15 amino acids. Germline V lookup: CDR1 SGHDT, CDR2 YYEEEE. CDR3 loop: CASSYQGQDNSPLHF. CDR3 DNA sequence: TGTGCCAGCAGCTACCAGGGACAGGATAATTCACCCCTCCACTTT.

This clone was detected once. V usage is TRBV18 and J usage is TRBJ2-1, with TRBD2 identical over 8 bases. The CDR3 is 16 residues long. V trimming: 3 bases; J trimming: 7 bases; junction bases outside the gene matches: 11. Germline V gene sequence: CDR1 KGHSH, CDR2 LQKENI. The CDR3 protein is CASSPGAAGVVNEQFF. The DNA for the CDR3 is TGTGCCAGCTCACCCGGGGCAGCGGGAGTAGTAAATGAGCAGTTCTTC.

At least ten counts were recorded for this clone. The chain links TRBV21-1 to TRBJ2-7; the table names TRBD2, a call not compared with the DNA. TRBV21-1 is shown as a pseudogene. CDR3 size: 19 residues. The CDR3 DNA is TGTGCCAGCAGCTCCCTCGGGGTGATTAGCGGGAGGCGGTACTACGAGCAGTACTTC. Encoded protein: CASSSLGVISGRRYYEQYF.

This clone was counted a few times. The rearrangement uses TRBV5-5 and TRBJ1-2, with a weak D call TRBD1 (5 bases). Germline CDR1 is SGHKS and CDR2 is YYEKEE (reference sequence). This CDR3 contains 15 residues. The V and J ends lost 0 bases and 3 bases respectively, with 12 bases between them. The CDR3 nucleotides are TGTGCCAGCAGCTTGGCCCAGGGAATCTACTATGGCTACACCTTC. It is translated as CASSLAQGIYYGYTF. The whole variable domain, filled in from reference TRBV5-5 and TRBJ1-2, reads DAGVTQSPTHLIKTRGQQVTLRCSPISGHKSVSWYQQVLGQGPQFIFQYYEKEERGRGNFPDRFSARQFPNYSSELNVNALLLGDSALYLCASSLAQGIYYGYTFGSGTRLTVV.

This clone appeared a few times. The gene calls are TRBV4-2 and TRBJ2-5; no clear D. V was pared by 4 bases and J by 6 bases, with 9 bases between. CDR3 length: 12 amino acids. Germline values: CDR1 LGHNA, CDR2 YNFKEQ. The CDR3, as DNA: TGTGCCAGCAGCCCCCGCTATAAGACCCAGTACTTC. This codes for CASSPRYKTQYF.

The chain carries TRBV27 and TRBJ1-5; no definite D call. CDR3 length equals 13 residues. The V end was cut by 2 bases, the J end by 6 bases, with 8 bases between. The germline V gene has CDR1 MNHEY and CDR2 SMNVEV (reference sequence). The CDR3 nucleotides are TGTGCCAGCAGTTTAGGGCCCGTTCAGCCCCAGCATTTT. Translation gives CASSLGPVQPQHF.

This clone was counted once. The J gene is TRBJ2-7, the V gene TRBV27, with TRBD2 matching over 7 bases. Germline V gene lookup returns CDR1 MNHEY and CDR2 SMNVEV (reference sequence). The ends lost 7 bases at V and 6 bases at J; junction bases unmatched: 9. This CDR3 region has 13 residues. The CDR3 bases are TGTGCCAGCACAGGGAGATGGGGGGGCGAGCAGTACTTC. Its translation is CASTGRWGGEQYF.

The CDR3 DNA sequence: TGTGCCAGCAGTTACTCGGGACAGGCGGGCAATCAGCCCCAGCATTTT. Translating it yields CASSYSGQAGNQPQHF. The chain uses TRBV6-5 and TRBJ1-5; TRBD1 agrees at 8 bases. The CDR3 is 16 amino acids. The junction had 3 bases not matched to a gene; V was cut back by 0 bases and J by 2 bases. CDR1 is MNHEY, CDR2 SVGAGI, per germline.

The chain recombines TRBV7-9 with TRBJ2-1, with D tentatively TRBD1 (5 bases). Germline CDR1 is SEHNR and CDR2 is FQNEAQ (reference sequence). Deletions cut 0 bases from V and 3 bases from J, with 12 bases between. CDR3 length: 16 residues. This CDR3 is CASSLASSGFYNEQFF. The CDR3 coding sequence is TGTGCCAGCAGCTTAGCGTCTTCAGGGTTCTACAATGAGCAGTTCTTC.

V and J are TRBV7-9 and TRBJ2-2; maybe TRBD1 (6 bases). The germline V and J ends were trimmed by 4 bases and 1 base, with 7 bases remaining between them. The CDR3 spans 14 residues. Germline V gives CDR1 SEHNR, CDR2 FQNEAQ (reference sequence). CDR3 in amino acids: CASSSGQNTGELFF. The CDR3, as DNA: TGTGCCAGCAGCTCGGGACAGAACACCGGGGAGCTGTTTTTT.

This rearrangement joins TRBV10-3 to TRBJ2-1; 8 bases agree with TRBD1. Per germline, CDR1 ENHRY and CDR2 SYGVKD. This CDR3 spans 13 amino acids. Trimming took 6 bases from V and 7 from J; bases not matched to a gene: 5. CDR3 DNA sequence: TGTGCCATCAGCCAGACAGGGGAAAATGAGCAGTTCTTC. Translating gives CAISQTGENEQFF.

This chain uses TRBV18 with TRBJ1-6; 9 nucleotides align to TRBD1. This CDR3 is 17 amino acids long. V gave up 5 bases and J gave up 7 bases; unmatched junction bases: 12. The germline CDR1 and CDR2 sequences are KGHSH and LQKENI. The CDR3 bases are TGTGCCAGCTCATCCTACGGACAGGGGTCAACGAATTCACCCCTCCACTTT. It translates to CASSSYGQGSTNSPLHF. Filled out from reference TRBV18 and TRBJ1-6, the complete variable domain reads NAGVMQNPRHLVRRRGQEARLRCSPMKGHSHVYWYRQLPEEGLKFMVYLQKENIIDESGMPKERFSAEFPKEGPSILRIQQVVRGDSAAYFCASSSYGQGSTNSPLHFGNGTRLTVT.

The rearrangement uses TRBV5-1 and TRBJ2-1; tentative D call: TRBD2 (6 bases). The CDR3 loop spans 17 amino acids. Trimming cost V 0 bases and J 8 bases, with 21 bases left between them. The germline gives CDR1 SGHRS, CDR2 YFSETQ. The CDR3 spells CASSLGTSSLSQDEQFF. CDR3 nucleotide sequence: TGCGCCAGCAGCTTGGGAACTAGCTCTTTGTCTCAGGATGAGCAGTTCTTC.

The chain uses TRBV15 and TRBJ2-3; D remains ambiguous. The ends were cut back, 3 bases at V and 4 bases at J, with 5 bases in the middle. The CDR3 length is 12 residues. CDR1 LNHNV and CDR2 YYDKDF come from the germline V gene (reference sequence). The CDR3 is CATSSLSDTQYF. For the CDR3, the DNA is TGTGCCACCAGCAGCCTCTCAGATACGCAGTATTTT. The full variable domain, rest sourced from reference TRBV15 and TRBJ2-3, is DAMVIQNPRYQVTQFGKPVTLSCSQTLNHNVMYWYQQKSSQAPKLLFHYYDKDFNNEADTPDNFQSRRPNTSFCFLDIRSPGLGDTAMYLCATSSLSDTQYFGPGTRLTVL.

The gene calls are TRBV5-5 and TRBJ2-6, with D uncertain. The CDR3 has 15 residues. Germline-derived CDR1 and CDR2 are SGHKS and YYEKEE (reference sequence). Trimming stripped 1 base from V and 0 bases from J, with 5 bases between. CDR3 residues: CASSLLSSGANVLTF. As DNA, the CDR3 is TGTGCCAGCAGCTTGTTGAGCTCTGGGGCCAACGTCCTGACTTTC.

In DNA, the CDR3 is TGTGCCATCAGTGAACAACAGGGGGGGAACACCGGGGAGCTGTTTTTT. Amino acid sequence: CAISEQQGGNTGELFF. The genes are TRBV10-3 and TRBJ2-2; 8 bases line up with TRBD1. CDR3 length: 16 residues. The V gene's germline CDR1 is ENHRY and CDR2 SYGVKD. V shed 3 bases and J 1 base; nucleotides not matched to a gene: 4.

The chain employs TRBV3-1 (or the pseudogene TRBV3-2) and TRBJ1-3; 9 nucleotides agree with TRBD1. CDR1 and CDR2 from the germline V gene are LGHDT and YNNKEL (reference sequence). The CDR3 is 17 amino acids. With V trimmed by 4 bases and J by 8 bases, 15 bases remained unmatched. In nucleotides, the CDR3 is TGTGCCAGCAGCCGACAACAGGGGGCAAACGAGGTGGACACCATATATTTT. Amino acid sequence: CASSRQQGANEVDTIYF.

Here the CDR3 reads CASSLDGTNTDTQYF. In DNA, the CDR3 is TGCGCCAGCAGCTTGGATGGCACAAACACAGATACGCAGTATTTT. J is TRBJ2-3 and V is TRBV5-1; no clear D gene. Per the germline V gene, CDR1 is SGHRS and CDR2 is YFSETQ. This CDR3 comprises 15 residues. Deletions cut 0 bases from V and 2 bases from J, with 10 bases between.

This chain links TRBV12-5 with TRBJ2-1; TRBD2 matches 13 bases. The CDR3 is 15 residues long. V dropped 2 bases and J dropped 8; count of bases not matched to a gene: 3. Germline lookup yields CDR1 LGHNT and CDR2 FRNRAP. The CDR3 nucleotides read TGTGCTAGTGGTTTGCGGACTAGCGGGAGAGATGAGCAGTTCTTC. Translated: CASGLRTSGRDEQFF. The full variable domain, its missing parts supplied by reference TRBV12-5 and TRBJ2-1, is DARVTQTPRHKVTEMGQEVTMRCQPILGHNTVFWYRQTMMQGLELLAYFRNRAPLDDSGMPKDRFSAEMPDATLATLKIQPSEPRDSAVYFCASGLRTSGRDEQFFGPGTRLTVL.

This chain joins TRBV29-1 and TRBJ2-1, with 7 bases matching TRBD2. Germline V gene sequence: CDR1 SQVTM, CDR2 ANQGSEA. The CDR3 runs to 16 residues. V trimming: 0 bases; J trimming: 0 bases; junction bases outside the gene matches: 5. The CDR3 is CSVEDPRGSSYNEQFF. CDR3 DNA: TGCAGCGTTGAAGATCCACGCGGGAGCTCCTACAATGAGCAGTTCTTC.

This clone turned up a few times. The rearrangement links TRBV11-2 to TRBJ2-7, with D perhaps matching TRBD2 (5 bases). Trimming left V 4 bases short and J 4 bases short, with 11 bases between. The CDR3 spans 13 residues. CDR1 SGHAT and CDR2 FQNNGV come from the germline V gene. In DNA form, the CDR3 reads TGTGCCAGCAGCTCGGGAAGCGGTTACGAGCAGTACTTC. Residues: CASSSGSGYEQYF.